The 5 T cell receptor beta chains given below trace back to one sample, sequenced in a study of shared clonotypes between healthy human individuals. TCRdb's table, derived via immunoSEQ multiplex PCR, lists solely in-frame clones and lacks some. This sample has 2 million to 2.5 million clones, with about 94% found just once. Sequencing was done on a sample of naive CD4+ T cells sorted from blood. The subset denotes: CD45RA+ positively selected. All receptors come from a man aged 18 to 29 in good health.

The rearrangement uses TRBV5-1 and TRBJ1-1, with 8 bases identical to TRBD1. The CDR3 runs to 15 residues. Germline V gives CDR1 SGHRS, CDR2 YFSETQ. Trimming cost V 4 bases and J 1 base; bases outside gene matches: 6. The CDR3 DNA sequence: TGCGCCAGCAGCCCGGGGGGACAGGCGAACACTGAAGCTTTCTTT. This translates into CASSPGGQANTEAFF.

The gene calls are TRBV7-9 and TRBJ1-5, with unresolved D. This CDR3 is 13 amino acids long. Between the trimmed V and J ends, which lost 5 bases and 7 bases, there was a span of 12 bases. CDR1 and CDR2 (germline): SEHNR, FQNEAQ (reference sequence). The chain's CDR3 is CASSDRSWQPQHF. For the CDR3, the DNA is TGTGCCAGCAGCGACCGCTCTTGGCAGCCCCAGCATTTT.

The CDR3 spells CASSTGAQTEAFF. CDR3 bases: TGTGCCAGCAGTACGGGAGCCCAAACTGAAGCTTTCTTT. The chain recombines TRBV6-1 with TRBJ1-1; D unresolved. V lost 5 bases to trimming and J lost 5 bases, with 12 bases between them. The germline gives CDR1 MNHNS, CDR2 SASEGT. The CDR3 covers 13 residues.

The CDR3 sequence: CASSPDGKSGNTIYF. The CDR3 region has the DNA TGTGCCAGCAGCCCCGACGGGAAATCTGGAAACACCATATATTTT. V and J are TRBV7-9 and TRBJ1-3; D is ambiguous. The germline CDR1 and CDR2 sequences are SEHNR and FQNEAQ (reference sequence). The germline V and J ends were trimmed by 5 bases and 1 base, with 12 bases remaining between them. The CDR3 contains 15 residues.

In regard to this clone: This same CDR3 is encoded by further DNA sequences in the sample. The V call is TRBV27, the J call TRBJ1-1; no clear D. The germline V gene has CDR1 MNHEY and CDR2 SMNVEV (reference sequence). V gave up 0 bases and J gave up 0 bases, with 8 bases separating them. There are 15 residues in the CDR3. The CDR3 protein is CASSLSAGMNTEAFF. DNA for the CDR3: TGTGCCAGCAGTTTATCGGCGGGGATGAACACTGAAGCTTTCTTT.